This TCR beta chain appears in the sequencing data of a study of control samples from healthy donors and cancer patients (dated by TCRdb to 2018 to 2021). The method was the immunoSEQ multiplex PCR assay. Held by TCRdb, this immuneACCESS table contains in-frame sequences only and omits some clones. Under half of the omission traces to an unresolved V gene where checked; the cause of the rest is unknown. In this sample the table shows around 100,000 clones, around nine tenths of which occur a single time. The ten largest clonotypes hold roughly 19% of the sample. For this clone: Its specific antigen is unknown. The input lacks base qualities; no much larger clone sits a single base away.

Taken from the germline V gene (reference sequence), the CDR1 and CDR2 loops are SEHNR and FQNEAQ. V loses 6 bases of germline sequence and J loses 2 bases, and the interval between the two ends is 11 bases. The CDR3 holds 14 amino acids from the cysteine to the phenylalanine. Kept here is only the CDR3 DNA, which spans 42 bases and is read in frame from base 1. The clonotype originates from a man aged 55-75 years with lung cancer. The rearrangement joined TRBV7-9 to TRBJ1-5; the D gene is perhaps TRBD1, from 5 matching bases. Sequencing input: PBMCs. The CDR3: CASSTRDGNQPQHF. At the DNA level, the sequence is TGTGCCAGCAGTACAAGGGACGGCAATCAGCCCCAGCATTTT.